What follows are 5 T cell receptor beta chains derived from one specimen sequenced in a study of chemoradiotherapy in HPV16-positive cancers. Some clones are missing from TCRdb's copy, which holds only in-frame ones; the method was immunoSEQ multiplex PCR. Of about 4,400 clones listed, about 90% are singletons. The specimen was taken from a patient who underwent chemoradiotherapy. Source of these receptors: a human donor with HPV-associated anogenital cancer.

The chain links TRBV18 to TRBJ1-1; TRBD1 might be the D (5 bases). Germline lookup yields CDR1 KGHSH and CDR2 LQKENI. The V end was cut by 3 bases, the J end by 7 bases, with 12 bases between. This CDR3 has 13 residues. CDR3 in DNA: TGTGCCAGCTCACCGCGGGGGATTGATGAAGCTTTCTTT. This codes for CASSPRGIDEAFF.

The chain employs TRBV2 and TRBJ1-4; unclear D gene. This CDR3 is built from 12 residues. Germline CDR1 SNHLY, CDR2 FYNNEI. V was trimmed by 0 bases and J by 10 bases, leaving 6 bases between them. CDR3 in amino acids: CASSEATLKLFF. CDR3 coding DNA: TGTGCCAGCAGTGAAGCGACGTTAAAACTGTTTTTT. Full variable domain (rest looked up from reference TRBV2 and TRBJ1-4): EPEVTQTPSHQVTQMGQEVILRCVPISNHLYFYWYRQILGQKVEFLVSFYNNEISEKSEIFDDQFSVERPDGSNFTLKIRSTKLEDSAMYFCASSEATLKLFFGSGTQLSVL.

This rearrangement joins TRBV5-6 to TRBJ1-6; D is undetermined. Per the germline V gene, CDR1 is SGHDT and CDR2 is YYEEEE. Trimming pared 0 bases from V and 7 bases from J, leaving 8 bases between. The CDR3 contains 14 residues. This chain's CDR3 is CASSLVGANSPLHF. As DNA, the CDR3 is TGTGCCAGCAGCTTGGTTGGAGCCAATTCACCCCTCCACTTT. Full variable domain (outside the CDR3, taken from reference TRBV5-6 and TRBJ1-6): DAGVTQSPTHLIKTRGQQVTLRCSPKSGHDTVSWYQQALGQGPQFIFQYYEEEERQRGNFPDRFSGHQFPNYSSELNVNALLLGDSALYLCASSLVGANSPLHFGNGTRLTVT.

Only one count was recorded for this clone. The chain carries TRBV2 and TRBJ2-2, with D possibly TRBD1 on 5 matching bases. The germline V and J ends were trimmed by 1 base and 5 bases, with 11 bases remaining between them. In germline, CDR1 is SNHLY, CDR2 FYNNEI. The CDR3 contains 15 residues. CDR3 protein: CASSEDRKGTGELFF. The DNA for the CDR3 is TGTGCCAGCAGTGAAGACAGGAAGGGGACCGGGGAGCTGTTTTTT.

The chain has TRBV2 and TRBJ2-1, with TRBD2 matching over 13 bases. The CDR3 runs to 19 residues. The ends lost 6 bases at V and 5 bases at J; junction bases unmatched: 16. From germline, CDR1 is SNHLY and CDR2 FYNNEI. The CDR3 DNA is TGTGCCAGCAGGCTAAGGACGGTGACTAGCGGGGGGTTCAACAATGAGCAGTTCTTC. Translating gives CASRLRTVTSGGFNNEQFF. The full variable domain, completed using reference TRBV2 and TRBJ2-1, is EPEVTQTPSHQVTQMGQEVILRCVPISNHLYFYWYRQILGQKVEFLVSFYNNEISEKSEIFDDQFSVERPDGSNFTLKIRSTKLEDSAMYFCASRLRTVTSGGFNNEQFFGPGTRLTVL.